This T cell receptor beta chain was documented in a study of T cell changes during pregnancy in multiple sclerosis. The CDR3 spans 14 residues. The germline V gene has CDR1 SNHLY and CDR2 FYNNEI. Between the trimmed V and J ends, which lost 6 bases and 2 bases, there was a span of 10 bases. Generated by immunoSEQ multiplex PCR, the TCRdb table keeps only in-frame clones and is missing some. The sample contains around 75,000 clones, 94% of which appear only once. The chain combines TRBV2 with TRBJ1-4, with D perhaps TRBD1 (5 bases). This TCR was recovered from a female donor with multiple sclerosis, enrolled in a pregnancy study. The starting material was CD4+ T cells from peripheral blood mononuclear cells, obtained after pregnancy. This CDR3 reads CASSRQNTNEKLFF. The CDR3 bases are TGTGCCAGCAGCCGACAGAACACTAATGAAAAACTGTTTTTT.